This entry lists 19 T cell receptor beta chains sequenced from one sample in a study of response to subunit inactivated influenza vaccine. Each CDR3 protein is one row after TCRdb ran MiXCR on the RT-PCR reads. The sample has around 600,000 distinct CDR3 sequences, 11% seen once. The data also belong to a second study, concerning T cells expressing NK-cell markers. As that report states: Libraries used 5'RACE template switching adding universal primer site and UMIs.

The sample in question was PBMCs from blood, obtained on the day of vaccination. The receptors come from a man aged 50 to 59 who received an inactivated influenza vaccine.

This clonotype was seen a handful of times. The V and J genes are TRBV4-3 and TRBJ2-7; TRBD2 matches 8 bases. Unmatched junction bases numbered 8, after V lost 3 bases and J lost 4 bases. The CDR3 is 15 amino acids. Per germline, CDR1 LGHNA and CDR2 YSLEER. The CDR3 loop is CASSQTAGVWYEQYF. The CDR3 nucleotides read TGCGCCAGCAGCCAGACAGCGGGAGTATGGTACGAGCAGTACTTC.

This clonotype was counted between two and nine times. The V call is TRBV4-2, the J call TRBJ2-3; D perhaps matches TRBD1 (6 bases). This CDR3 comprises 15 residues. Trimming stripped 4 bases from V and 0 bases from J, with 11 bases between. CDR1 and CDR2 from the germline V gene are LGHNA and YNFKEQ. CDR3 region: CASSLGHSSTDTQYF. As DNA, the CDR3 is TGTGCCAGCAGCCTGGGACACTCTAGCACAGATACGCAGTATTTT.

The gene calls are TRBV5-1 and TRBJ2-7; possibly TRBD1 for D (6 bases). The germline gives CDR1 SGHRS, CDR2 YFSETQ. There are 14 residues in the CDR3. Trimming pared 5 bases from V and 1 base from J, leaving 13 bases between. CDR3 sequence: CASRGPGASYEQYF. CDR3 DNA sequence: TGCGCCAGCAGGGGTCCAGGGGCGTCCTACGAGCAGTACTTC.

A note on this clonotype: This sequence may be a read error, since a much larger clone differs from it by one base. The CDR3 coding sequence is TGTGCCAGCAGCGAACGGGACGGCTACGAGCAGTACTTC. Its protein product is CASSERDGYEQYF. This chain connects TRBV9 to TRBJ2-7; possibly TRBD1 or TRBD2 for D (5 bases each). Trimming pared 3 bases from V and 3 bases from J, leaving 10 bases between. Germline V lookup: CDR1 SGDLS, CDR2 YYNGEE. The CDR3 spans 13 residues.

The table lists this clonotype with a few counts. V gene TRBV24-1 combines with J gene TRBJ2-5; D is unresolved. V lost 4 bases and J lost 5, with 13 bases in between. The CDR3 sequence is 14 residues long. Germline loops: CDR1 KGHDR, CDR2 SFDVKD. CDR3 DNA: TGTGCCACCAGTGACGATCGGACCGTGGAGACCCAGTACTTC. Translation: CATSDDRTVETQYF.

V and J are TRBV7-8 and TRBJ2-1; D might be TRBD1 (6 bases). From germline, CDR1 is SGHVS and CDR2 FQNEAQ. The CDR3 is 14 amino acids. Between the trimmed V and J ends, which lost 5 bases and 5 bases, there was a span of 13 bases. As DNA, the CDR3 is TGTGCCAGCAGCCCATTGACAGGAAACAATGAGCAGTTCTTC. Its protein product is CASSPLTGNNEQFF.

A few counts support this clonotype. The V call is TRBV7-2, the J call TRBJ2-3, with D hard to call. Germline V lookup: CDR1 SGHTA, CDR2 FQGNSA. This CDR3 region has 16 residues. V was cut by 5 bases and J by 3 bases, with 18 bases left in between. This CDR3 reads CASSPKGVNPTDTQYF. The CDR3 region has the DNA TGTGCCAGCAGCCCAAAAGGAGTCAACCCGACAGATACGCAGTATTTT.

The chain uses TRBV28 and TRBJ2-7, with D possibly TRBD1 on 6 matching bases. Trimming pared 2 bases from V and 9 bases from J, leaving 17 bases between. This CDR3 region has 14 residues. CDR1 is MDHEN, CDR2 SYDVKM, per germline. CDR3 in amino acids: CASSLEPGQRLQYF. The CDR3 DNA sequence: TGTGCCAGCAGTTTAGAACCGGGACAACGATTGCAGTACTTC. The entire variable domain, with the rest obtained from reference TRBV28 and TRBJ2-7, is as follows: DVKVTQSSRYLVKRTGEKVFLECVQDMDHENMFWYRQDPGLGLRLIYFSYDVKMKEKGDIPEGYSVSREKKERFSLILESASTNQTSMYLCASSLEPGQRLQYFGPGTRLTVT.

This clonotype appeared many times. V usage is TRBV7-2 and J usage is TRBJ2-1, with 11 positions matching TRBD2. V was pared by 6 bases and J by 2 bases, with 9 bases of the junction left unmatched. The CDR3 runs to 17 residues. In germline, CDR1 is SGHTA, CDR2 FQGNSA. This CDR3 reads CASRRLSGRVTYNEQFF. The DNA of the CDR3 is TGTGCCAGCAGACGTCTTAGCGGGAGGGTTACCTACAATGAGCAGTTCTTC.

This clonotype was recorded a few times. The chain combines TRBV6-1 with TRBJ2-5; D not certain. Germline CDR1 is MNHNS and CDR2 is SASEGT. The CDR3 is made up of 17 amino acids. V was cut by 6 bases and J by 5 bases, with 25 bases left in between. CDR3 amino acids: CASRDNPWVLGQETQYF. The CDR3 DNA reads as TGTGCCAGCAGGGATAACCCGTGGGTTTTGGGTCAGGAGACCCAGTACTTC.

This clonotype came up once. The V gene is TRBV7-6, the J gene TRBJ2-5, with D tentatively TRBD2 (6 bases). The germline CDR1 and CDR2 sequences are SGHVS and FNYEAQ. The V end lost 4 bases, the J end lost 1 base, and 13 bases lay between the germline ends. The CDR3 extends over 15 amino acids. The CDR3, as DNA: TGTGCCAGCAGCTCGATCCCGGGACTCCAAGAGACCCAGTACTTC. Its protein is CASSSIPGLQETQYF.

The genes are TRBV4-2 and TRBJ1-2; D is possibly TRBD1 (6 bases). There are 15 residues in the CDR3. Germline values: CDR1 LGHNA, CDR2 YNFKEQ. V gave up 0 bases and J gave up 5 bases, with 13 bases separating them. The CDR3 loop is CASSQEGYGQYGYTF. CDR3 in DNA: TGTGCCAGCAGCCAAGAAGGCTACGGACAGTATGGCTACACCTTC.

This clonotype appeared a few times. The chain is built from TRBV20-1 and TRBJ2-2; D is possibly TRBD2 (5 bases). This CDR3 spans 14 amino acids. Deletions cut 5 bases from V and 7 bases from J, with 17 bases between. The V gene's germline CDR1 is DFQATT and CDR2 SNEGSKA (reference sequence). The CDR3 is CSAGLLGKGGELFF. The CDR3 nucleotides read TGCAGTGCTGGACTTTTGGGGAAGGGCGGGGAGCTGTTTTTT.

This clonotype appeared a few times. The genes are TRBV7-2 and TRBJ1-1; D gene uncertain. This CDR3 comprises 13 residues. CDR1 and CDR2 from the germline V gene are SGHTA and FQGNSA. V gave up 2 bases and J gave up 3 bases, with 7 bases separating them. DNA for the CDR3: TGTGCCAGCAGCTTAATCGTCGACACTGAAGCTTTCTTT. Its protein is CASSLIVDTEAFF.

The rearrangement links TRBV28 to TRBJ2-1, with D possibly TRBD1 on 6 matching bases. Trimming cost V 6 bases and J 8 bases, with 20 bases left between them. Per the germline V gene, CDR1 is MDHEN and CDR2 is SYDVKM. The length of the CDR3 is 15 residues. In DNA form, the CDR3 reads TGTGCCAGCAGCCAAGGGGGAATTAAGGAGTATGAGCAGTTCTTC. This translates into CASSQGGIKEYEQFF.

The chain couples TRBV7-2 to TRBJ2-3; D tentatively reads TRBD1 or TRBD2 (5 bases each). V was shortened by 4 bases and J by 5 bases, with 16 bases between the two germline ends. This CDR3 spans 15 amino acids. CDR1 SGHTA and CDR2 FQGNSA come from the germline V gene. This CDR3 reads CASSSTGRRRDTQYF. The CDR3 DNA reads TGTGCCAGCAGCTCCACGGGACGTCGGCGAGATACGCAGTATTTT.

Only a few counts were recorded for this clonotype. The chain combines TRBV9 with TRBJ1-2; D gene uncertain. Per germline, CDR1 SGDLS and CDR2 YYNGEE. With 4 bases removed from V and 8 bases from J, the gap between germline ends came to 18 bases. The CDR3 is made up of 14 amino acids. The CDR3 DNA reads as TGTGCCAGCAGCCCAAGCGGGGAGGTGGGGGGCTACACCTTC. It codes for CASSPSGEVGGYTF.

This clonotype has a handful of counts. V is TRBV15 and J is TRBJ2-1, with 7 positions matching TRBD2. The length of the CDR3 is 13 residues. The germline V gene has CDR1 LNHNV and CDR2 YYDKDF (reference sequence). After removal of 6 bases from V and 2 bases from J, the junction contained 1 base not matched to a gene. The CDR3 DNA reads as TGTGCCACCAGACTAGCGCCCTACAATGAGCAGTTCTTC. This translates into CATRLAPYNEQFF.

The chain links TRBV20-1 to TRBJ2-3; 7 nucleotides agree with TRBD1. The CDR3 loop spans 15 amino acids. V dropped 6 bases and J dropped 4; count of bases not matched to a gene: 13. Germline CDR1 and CDR2: DFQATT and SNEGSKA (reference sequence). CDR3: CSAPRGAGGSDTQYF. CDR3 in DNA: TGCAGTGCCCCCAGGGGCGCAGGGGGATCAGATACGCAGTATTTT.